A single sample gave rise to the 19 T cell receptor beta chains below, sequenced in a study of blood T cell repertoires in COVID-19 (dated by TCRdb to 2020 to 2021). Libraries were constructed by the immunoSEQ multiplex PCR assay. The table was pulled from immuneACCESS by TCRdb, which kept in-frame rearrangements only. Such tables lose some clones; where checked, under half of the loss comes from unresolved V genes, and the rest has no known cause. In this sample the table shows more than 350,000 clones, 80% to 90% of which occur a single time. The top ten hold about 1% of the sample. Material for sequencing was PBMCs or T cells enriched from blood (not recorded which). The receptors shown here come from a young man who had recovered from COVID-19.

This rearrangement joins TRBV7-2 to TRBJ1-6; 11 bases align to TRBD1. V lost 2 bases to trimming and J lost 7 bases; unmatched junction nucleotides: 4. Germline assignment: CDR1 SGHTA and CDR2 FQGNSA. The CDR3 is made up of 16 amino acids. The CDR3 region has the DNA TGTGCCAGCAGCTTAAATGGACAGGGGGCCAATTCACCCCTCCACTTT. Translation: CASSLNGQGANSPLHF.

This chain connects TRBV5-1 to TRBJ2-1; 12 nucleotides align to TRBD2. This CDR3 has 15 amino acids. Germline V gene lookup returns CDR1 SGHRS and CDR2 YFSETQ. The trim removed 3 bases at V and 7 bases at J, leaving 5 bases unmatched. CDR3 in DNA: TGCGCCAGCAGCTCAGGACTAGCGGGATATAATGAGCAGTTCTTC. Protein: CASSSGLAGYNEQFF.

The chain couples TRBV28 to TRBJ2-1, with D unclear. V lost 3 bases and J lost 4, with 10 bases in between. The CDR3 length is 14 residues. Per germline, CDR1 MDHEN and CDR2 SYDVKM. The CDR3 DNA reads as TGTGCCAGCAGTTTTCAACAGCTATACAATGAGCAGTTCTTC. It is translated as CASSFQQLYNEQFF.

V gene TRBV6-5 combines with J gene TRBJ1-6; weak D call: TRBD1 (5 bases). V was cut by 8 bases and J by 5 bases, with 13 bases left in between. Germline-derived CDR1 and CDR2 are MNHEY and SVGAGI. CDR3 length: 14 residues. The CDR3 region is CASWGGGNNSPLHF. CDR3 sequence (DNA): TGTGCCAGCTGGGGCGGGGGTAATAATTCACCCCTCCACTTT.

This clone was seen only a few times. The chain employs TRBV6-5 and TRBJ1-2; 7 nucleotides match TRBD1. This CDR3 has 15 residues. After removal of 1 base from V and 4 bases from J, the junction contained 6 bases not matched to a gene. Germline V gives CDR1 MNHEY, CDR2 SVGAGI. This chain's CDR3 is CASSYYTSGGYGYTF. The DNA for the CDR3 is TGTGCCAGCAGTTACTATACCTCAGGGGGCTATGGCTACACCTTC.

Here the CDR3 DNA reads TGTGCCAGCAGCCAACTCCATGGGAGGGTAACTAACTATGGCTACACCTTC. Protein sequence: CASSQLHGRVTNYGYTF. This chain joins TRBV14 and TRBJ1-2; D remains ambiguous. V lost 2 bases to trimming and J lost 0 bases, with 16 bases between them. Germline-derived CDR1 and CDR2 are SGHDN and FVKESK. This CDR3 has 17 amino acids. Filled out from reference TRBV14 and TRBJ1-2, the complete variable domain reads EAGVTQFPSHSVIEKGQTVTLRCDPISGHDNLYWYRRVMGKEIKFLLHFVKESKQDESGMPNNRFLAERTGGTYSTLKVQPAELEDSGVYFCASSQLHGRVTNYGYTFGSGTRLTVV.

The rearrangement joins TRBV19 to TRBJ1-6; a weak D match, TRBD1 (6 bases). Germline V gene sequence: CDR1 LNHDA, CDR2 SQIVND (reference sequence). This CDR3 is 14 amino acids long. Trimming left V 3 bases short and J 4 bases short, with 7 bases between. The chain's CDR3 is CASSIGTYNSPLHF. The CDR3 DNA is TGTGCCAGTAGTATTGGGACATATAATTCACCCCTCCACTTT.

The rearrangement links TRBV29-1 to TRBJ1-2; D may be TRBD1 (6 bases). V was trimmed by 7 bases and J by 2 bases, leaving 8 bases between them. Germline V gives CDR1 SQVTM, CDR2 ANQGSEA. This CDR3 spans 11 amino acids. In DNA, the CDR3 is TGCAGCGCTACAGGGAACTATGGCTACACCTTC. This sequence encodes CSATGNYGYTF.

This chain uses TRBV11-2 with TRBJ1-5; tentatively, D is TRBD1 (5 bases). Germline CDR1 SGHAT, CDR2 FQNNGV. This CDR3 has 16 amino acids. V was shortened by 2 bases and J by 3 bases, with 14 bases between the two germline ends. CDR3 in DNA: TGTGCCAGCAGCTTAAGTTTGGCAGGGAACAATCAGCCCCAGCATTTT. It translates to CASSLSLAGNNQPQHF.

V and J are TRBV6-5 and TRBJ1-1; possible D gene TRBD1, 5 bases. CDR3 length: 13 amino acids. Per the germline V gene, CDR1 is MNHEY and CDR2 is SVGAGI. The V end lost 11 bases, the J end lost 2 bases, and 15 bases lay between the germline ends. This CDR3 is CAHRSSQNTEAFF. Here the CDR3 DNA reads TGTGCCCACAGGTCCAGTCAAAACACTGAAGCTTTCTTT.

V is TRBV9 and J is TRBJ1-6; 8 bases are a match to TRBD1. The V and J ends lost 4 bases and 6 bases, in that order; junction bases with no gene match: 6. The germline V gene encodes CDR1 SGDLS and CDR2 YYNGEE. This CDR3 contains 15 residues. This CDR3 reads CASSITDRVNSPLHF. CDR3 nucleotide sequence: TGTGCCAGCAGCATTACGGACAGGGTTAATTCACCCCTCCACTTT.

The chain recombines TRBV29-1 with TRBJ1-2; the D gene is possibly TRBD1 (5 bases). The CDR3 contains 12 residues. CDR1 and CDR2 from the germline V gene are SQVTM and ANQGSEA. The germline V and J ends were trimmed by 5 bases and 7 bases, with 14 bases remaining between them. CDR3 region: CSVRRARGGYTF. CDR3 nucleotide sequence: TGCAGCGTTCGCAGGGCAAGGGGTGGCTACACCTTC.

This chain connects TRBV3-1 (or the pseudogene TRBV3-2) to TRBJ2-7, with TRBD1 identical over 9 bases. V trimming: 5 bases; J trimming: 9 bases; junction bases outside the gene matches: 5. CDR3 size: 12 residues. From germline, CDR1 is LGHDT and CDR2 YNNKEL (reference sequence). The CDR3 nucleotides are TGTGCCAGCAGCGGACAGGGGCAGCGGCAGTACTTC. Translated: CASSGQGQRQYF.

The chain joins TRBV11-2 to TRBJ1-4; 8 bases fit TRBD1. Germline CDR1 reads SGHAT; CDR2 reads FQNNGV. This CDR3 is built from 15 residues. Trimming took 4 bases from V and 6 from J; bases not matched to a gene: 7. The CDR3 here is CASSSGDRIYEKLFF. The CDR3 region has the DNA TGTGCCAGCAGCTCCGGGGACAGGATATATGAAAAACTGTTTTTT.

The V gene is TRBV24-1, the J gene TRBJ2-7; possibly TRBD1 for D (6 bases). The V end lost 9 bases, the J end lost 7 bases, and 15 bases lay between the germline ends. The CDR3 has 12 amino acids. CDR1 is KGHDR, CDR2 SFDVKD, per germline. The CDR3 loop reads CATARDTDEQYF. The DNA for the CDR3 is TGTGCCACCGCCCGGGACACCGATGAGCAGTACTTC.

The chain employs TRBV28 and TRBJ1-2, with TRBD1 matching over 8 bases. V lost 6 bases to trimming and J lost 7 bases; unmatched junction nucleotides: 22. The CDR3 runs 18 residues. CDR1 and CDR2 (germline): MDHEN, SYDVKM. The CDR3 nucleotides read TGTGCCAGCAGGGGGGAACCTGAACCCGGACAGGGCGGAGGTGGCTACACCTTC. Amino acids: CASRGEPEPGQGGGGYTF.

This chain uses TRBV4-1 with TRBJ2-2, with 10 positions matching TRBD2. Trimming at V came to 4 bases and at J to 6 bases, leaving 5 bases not matched to a gene. CDR1 is MGHRA, CDR2 YSYEKL, per germline. CDR3 length: 15 residues. The chain's CDR3 is CASSRTGTSAGELFF. CDR3 bases: TGCGCCAGCAGCCGCACCGGGACTAGCGCCGGGGAGCTGTTTTTT.

V usage is TRBV18 and J usage is TRBJ1-1; D is uncertain. The CDR3 spans 16 residues. Trimming cost V 2 bases and J 4 bases, with 17 bases left between them. From germline, CDR1 is KGHSH and CDR2 LQKENI. CDR3 region: CASSPREGWLGTEAFF. The CDR3, as DNA: TGTGCCAGCTCACCAAGGGAGGGTTGGCTGGGCACTGAAGCTTTCTTT.

The chain couples TRBV27 to TRBJ2-3; D might be TRBD1 (6 bases). The length of the CDR3 is 15 residues. CDR1 is MNHEY, CDR2 SMNVEV, per germline (reference sequence). The V end lost 8 bases, the J end lost 4 bases, and 19 bases lay between the germline ends. The DNA for the CDR3 is TGTGCCAGCGGGGGCAGGGGCGAGGGGGCAGATACGCAGTATTTT. Its protein is CASGGRGEGADTQYF.